Listed here are 2 T cell receptor beta chains from one sample, sequenced in a study of spatial heterogeneity in lung cancer. Using its own MiXCR run on the 5' RACE reads, TCRdb lists one record per CDR3 protein. Of roughly 110,000 distinct CDR3 sequences detected, more than 10% appear once; the ten largest clones hold around 24%. Time point denoted: blood at routine non-recurrence follow-up after resection. Material: PBMCs, obtained at follow-up. These receptors all come from a female donor with early-stage non-small cell lung cancer.

This CDR3 is CASREGQAPNYGYTF. Written as DNA, the CDR3 is TGTGCCAGCAGGGAGGGACAGGCCCCTAACTATGGCTACACCTTC. V gene TRBV27 combines with J gene TRBJ1-2; the match to TRBD1 covers 8 bases. Germline CDR1 is MNHEY and CDR2 is SMNVEV (reference sequence). V gave up 6 bases and J gave up 0 bases; unmatched junction bases: 6. CDR3 length: 15 residues.

The rearrangement uses TRBV18 and TRBJ2-3, with 10 bases lining up with TRBD2. Losses at the gene ends were 6 bases for V and 4 bases for J; bases not matched to a gene: 10. This CDR3 comprises 16 residues. Germline-derived CDR1 and CDR2 are KGHSH and LQKENI. The CDR3 loop reads CASSATSGILADTQYF. The CDR3 DNA reads as TGTGCCAGCTCGGCAACTAGCGGGATATTGGCAGATACGCAGTATTTT. The full variable domain, completed using reference TRBV18 and TRBJ2-3, is NAGVMQNPRHLVRRRGQEARLRCSPMKGHSHVYWYRQLPEEGLKFMVYLQKENIIDESGMPKERFSAEFPKEGPSILRIQQVVRGDSAAYFCASSATSGILADTQYFGPGTRLTVL.